The following is a T cell receptor beta chain sequence with its context. Its antigen is unknown. Per the germline V gene, CDR1 is MGHRA and CDR2 is YSYEKL. The CDR3 spans 14 residues. V lost 4 bases, J lost 0 bases, and 10 bases lay in between. This sample was taken from a study of CD8+ T cells in alopecia areata. About the study: Patients given treatment had severity scored by the percentage of scalp area affected.

Documented treatment: oral pan-JAK inhibitor, 5-10 mg twice daily. PBMCs provided sorted CD4+ and CD8+ T cells. Study conclusions and caveats: Scalp and blood samples kept many expanded lesional clones throughout tofacitinib. Relative to normal scalp, lesional scalp, especially alopecia totalis/universalis, showed higher clonality.

After isolation, RNA underwent reverse transcription to generate cDNA as the sequencing template. Sequencing was performed with immunoSEQ multiplex PCR; in TCRdb, only in-frame clones are kept and a portion is missing. Among about 90,000 clones, around 44% were seen once, and the ten largest hold around 18%. The clonotype comes from a human donor with alopecia areata. This specimen was CD8+ T cells sorted from blood, taken at week 24, from a patient treated with tofacitinib. The chain has TRBV4-1 and TRBJ2-7; maybe TRBD1 (6 bases). The CDR3 protein is CASSLRDTSYEQYF. CDR3 bases: TGCGCCAGCAGCCTTCGGGACACCTCCTACGAGCAGTACTTC.